Listed below are T cell receptor beta chains from one sample, sequenced in a study of cytomegalovirus exposure and HLA in healthy donors. Clones were sequenced by immunoSEQ multiplex PCR, and TCRdb holds only the in-frame ones, with some missing. This sample has 90,000 to 150,000 clones, with 63% found just once. The sequenced material came from PBMCs. These receptors originate from a man between 40 and 49 years old in good health and CMV-seropositive. CDR3s include the opening cysteine and the closing phenylalanine or tryptophan. A D gene is named only where the DNA matches it firmly. Size tells how often a clone was seen (once, few, many) or the class of an expanded clone, and some rows leave it out.

v_call	j_call	clone_size	d_call	cdr3_nt	cdr3_aa
TRBV7-3	TRBJ2-6	-	-	TGTGCCAGCAGCGCCGGACTGATTACCTCTGGGGCCAACGTCCTGACTTTC	CASSAGLITSGANVLTF
TRBV5-8	TRBJ2-1	few	TRBD1	TGTGCCAGCAGCTCTGGACAGACAGGGTACAATGAGCAGTTCTTC	CASSSGQTGYNEQFF
TRBV7-9	TRBJ1-5	-	-	TGTGCCAGCAGCTTAGCGTTGGGGCTGAGCAATCAGCCCCAGCATTTT	CASSLALGLSNQPQHF
TRBV28	TRBJ1-5	-	TRBD1	TGTGCCAGCAGTTACAGACAGGGTAATCAGCCCCAGCATTTT	CASSYRQGNQPQHF
TRBV5-4	TRBJ2-5	-	-	TGTGCCAGCAGCTTGGCGAGCGTGCAAGAGACCCAGTACTTC	CASSLASVQETQYF
TRBV30	TRBJ2-1	-	TRBD2	TGTGCCTGCACCGGGACTAGCGGTTCGAATGAGCAGTTCTTC	CACTGTSGSNEQFF
TRBV6-5	TRBJ2-1	-	-	TGTGCCAGCAGTTATAGTGTCCAGGGGGGCAATGAGCAGTTCTTC	CASSYSVQGGNEQFF
TRBV18	TRBJ2-5	-	-	TGTGCCAGCTCACCACCGGCAGGGGGGAGCCAAGAGACCCAGTACTTC	CASSPPAGGSQETQYF
TRBV6-4	TRBJ2-3	-	-	TGTGCCAGCAGTGTCAACCACGGGGATACGCAGTATTTT	CASSVNHGDTQYF
TRBV27	TRBJ2-7	-	-	TGTGCCAGCGGAACCGGGCCATTCTCCTTGGGGCCTTTCAACGAGCAGTACTTC	CASGTGPFSLGPFNEQYF
TRBV4-2	TRBJ1-6	-	-	TGTGCCAGCAGCCAAGTTAGTCCGCGCACCCGAAAACTGTATAATTCACCCCTCCACTTT	CASSQVSPRTRKLYNSPLHF
TRBV7-8	TRBJ1-1	-	-	TGTGCCAGCAGCTCCAGGGGATGGAACACTGAAGCTTTCTTT	CASSSRGWNTEAFF